The text below deals with one T cell receptor (beta chain). The CDR3 sequence is 18 residues long. Germline trimming cut 2 bases from V and 7 bases from J; bases unmatched to any gene: 17. Germline values: CDR1 MGHRA, CDR2 YSYEKL. The data derive from a study of shared T cell receptors in the human thymus. Measured with immunoSEQ multiplex PCR; TCRdb has only the in-frame clones, and not every one. This sample carries about 660,000 clones, 88% of them seen once, and the ten largest clones take roughly 0.0097%. The same sample was also used in a study of human thymus T cells. That study adds: All donors were healthy Finnish infants who were undergoing corrective surgery to treat congenital heart defects. Surgeons resected thymus tissue during corrective heart surgery. Related research has reported that thymic repertoires overlap highly among unrelated individuals.

Source material: thymocytes. This clonotype originated in a boy younger than two with a congenital heart defect. The chain uses TRBV4-1 and TRBJ2-7; 10 bases agree with TRBD2. CDR3 loop: CASSQSTSGYGSYEEQYF. CDR3 DNA: TGCGCCAGCAGCCAATCGACTAGCGGGTACGGCTCCTACGAGGAGCAGTACTTC.